This T cell receptor (beta chain) originates from a study of glioma-infiltrating T cells. The study, taken as a whole, reports: Tissue and blood shared very few CDR3 sequences. Above-expected tissue-blood divergence occurred in all gliomas, most in low-grade ones.

Using RNA template, CDR3s of TCR alpha and beta were amplified with iRepertoire arm-PCR. Tissue mRNA or PBMC total RNA, 100-400 ng, went into one-step reverse transcription and amplification. MiXCR, applied by TCRdb to the multiplex PCR reads, yields one record per CDR3 protein. This table has 90,000 to 110,000 distinct CDR3 sequences, less than 30% appearing once. Trimming shortened V by 0 bases and J by 0 bases, and 12 bases separated the two germline ends. Germline CDR1 LNHNV, CDR2 YYDKDF (reference sequence). The CDR3 totals 16 residues. This clonotype was counted ten times or more. Its antigen is unidentified.

This clonotype was obtained from a human donor with low-grade glioma or glioblastoma, undergoing nonglioma brain surgery, or in good health (not recorded which). Sequencing was carried out using glioma tissue, nonneoplastic brain tissue, or PBMCs (not recorded which). This chain uses TRBV15 with TRBJ2-7; maybe TRBD2 (6 bases). The CDR3 reads CATSRDLGGTSYEQYF. CDR3 sequence (DNA): TGTGCCACCAGCAGAGATCTGGGCGGGACCTCCTACGAGCAGTACTTC.